Presented here are 16 T cell receptor beta chains from one specimen sequenced in a study of CD8 T cells in ankylosing spondylitis. Study-level points and caveats: In ankylosing spondylitis blood, a motif of roughly 8 highly homologous TCR beta variants appeared characteristic.

TCRdb fed the 5' RACE reads into MiXCR, producing one record per CDR3 protein. The sample consists of more than 100,000 distinct CDR3 sequences, roughly a sixth of them appearing once. Antigens for these TCRs are unknown. The specimen was blood, either unsorted or a sorted T cell fraction (not recorded which). The receptors derive from a male donor with ankylosing spondylitis.

This clonotype appeared a few times. The V call is TRBV2, the J call TRBJ1-5; D unresolved. V lost 3 bases, J lost 4 bases, and 13 bases lay in between. The CDR3 extends over 15 amino acids. Germline-derived CDR1 and CDR2 are SNHLY and FYNNEI. The CDR3, as DNA: TGTGCCAGCAGTGATCGGGGATTGGGAAATCAGCCCCAGCATTTT. Amino acids: CASSDRGLGNQPQHF.

This clonotype showed up just a few times. The chain recombines TRBV5-1 with TRBJ2-1; no reliable D call. Trimming cost V 2 bases and J 7 bases, with 10 bases left between them. This CDR3 has 13 residues. Germline V lookup: CDR1 SGHRS, CDR2 YFSETQ. The CDR3 spells CASSFRLPNEQFF. CDR3 nucleotide sequence: TGCGCCAGCAGCTTCCGACTTCCTAATGAGCAGTTCTTC.

This clonotype was found many times. The chain couples TRBV7-8 to TRBJ2-7; possibly TRBD2 for D (6 bases). V was trimmed by 5 bases and J by 0 bases, leaving 14 bases between them. The V gene's germline CDR1 is SGHVS and CDR2 FQNEAQ. The CDR3 length is 15 residues. CDR3 residues: CASSPSGGSSYEQYF. The CDR3 bases are TGTGCCAGCAGCCCTAGTGGAGGGAGCTCCTACGAGCAGTACTTC.

The chain recombines TRBV7-6 with TRBJ2-7; 15 positions match TRBD2. CDR1 SGHVS and CDR2 FNYEAQ come from the germline V gene. The CDR3 runs 17 residues. V lost 4 bases and J lost 7; bases outside the gene matches: 11. The CDR3 DNA sequence: TGTGCCAGCAGCTCGCAAACGGGACTAGCGGGAGGATATGAGCAGTACTTC. It yields the protein CASSSQTGLAGGYEQYF.

This clonotype has a handful of counts. The chain uses TRBV4-2 and TRBJ2-7; 11 bases are shared with TRBD2. CDR1 LGHNA and CDR2 YNFKEQ come from the germline V gene. J lost 3 bases, V lost 2 bases, and 3 bases had no gene match. The CDR3 has 15 amino acids. DNA for the CDR3: TGTGCCAGCAGCCAATCCGGGACTAGCGGCTACGAGCAGTACTTC. Its protein product is CASSQSGTSGYEQYF.

V gene TRBV9 combines with J gene TRBJ2-1, with TRBD2 as a possible D gene (6 bases). The germline V gene has CDR1 SGDLS and CDR2 YYNGEE. The V gene lost 1 base and the J gene lost 9 bases, with 11 bases spanning the gap. CDR3 length: 13 residues. The CDR3 is CASSVRDFPEQFF. For the CDR3, the DNA is TGTGCCAGCAGCGTACGGGACTTTCCTGAGCAGTTCTTC.

Only a few counts were recorded for this clonotype. The V call is TRBV11-1, the J call TRBJ2-1; TRBD2 aligns across 10 bases. Losses at the gene ends were 8 bases for V and 3 bases for J; bases not matched to a gene: 16. CDR3 length: 18 residues. Germline V gene lookup returns CDR1 SGHAT and CDR2 FQDESV (reference sequence). CDR3 sequence: CASSRPPSGSPFYNEQFF. DNA of the CDR3: TGTGCCAGCTCACGGCCGCCTAGCGGGAGTCCCTTCTACAATGAGCAGTTCTTC.

The rearrangement links TRBV5-1 to TRBJ2-7; 7 positions agree with TRBD1. The germline CDR1 and CDR2 sequences are SGHRS and YFSETQ. Trimming cost V 4 bases and J 3 bases; bases outside gene matches: 7. The CDR3 is 14 residues long. CDR3 bases: TGCGCCAGCAGCCCCGGGACAGCACTCTACGAGCAGTACTTC. Its translation: CASSPGTALYEQYF. Full variable domain (outside the CDR3, taken from reference TRBV5-1 and TRBJ2-7): KAGVTQTPRYLIKTRGQQVTLSCSPISGHRSVSWYQQTPGQGLQFLFEYFSETQRNKGNFPGRFSGRQFSNSRSEMNVSTLELGDSALYLCASSPGTALYEQYFGPGTRLTVT.

This clonotype appeared a single time. V gene TRBV7-9 combines with J gene TRBJ2-7; the match to TRBD1 covers 9 bases. The germline gives CDR1 SEHNR, CDR2 FQNEAQ (reference sequence). The CDR3 extends over 16 amino acids. The junction had 11 bases not matched to a gene; V was cut back by 5 bases and J by 3 bases. DNA of the CDR3: TGTGCCAGCAGCGACCAGACGGGACAGGGTCTCTACGAGCAGTACTTC. The encoded protein is CASSDQTGQGLYEQYF.

The chain uses TRBV7-2 and TRBJ2-3, with 8 positions matching TRBD2. Germline V gene data show CDR1 as SGHTA and CDR2 as FQGNSA. J was trimmed by 5 bases and V by 5 bases; bases with no gene match: 9. This CDR3 comprises 15 residues. The CDR3 region is CASSGTAGVRDTQYF. Here the CDR3 DNA reads TGTGCCAGCAGCGGCACAGCGGGAGTGAGAGATACGCAGTATTTT.

The V and J genes are TRBV7-3 and TRBJ2-3; no definite D call. This CDR3 has 14 amino acids. Germline loops: CDR1 SGHTA, CDR2 FQGTGA. The ends were cut back, 2 bases at V and 6 bases at J, with 12 bases in the middle. In nucleotides, the CDR3 is TGTGCCAGCAGCTTAGAGACGGACCCCGATACGCAGTATTTT. It translates to CASSLETDPDTQYF.

This clonotype appeared many times. The chain recombines TRBV29-1 with TRBJ2-7; D gene ambiguous. This CDR3 spans 12 amino acids. Germline loops: CDR1 SQVTM, CDR2 ANQGSEA. Trimming left V 7 bases short and J 0 bases short, with 10 bases between. CDR3: CSGRYGSYEQYF. Written as DNA, the CDR3 is TGCAGCGGCCGGTACGGCTCCTACGAGCAGTACTTC.

The sample holds a few counts of this clonotype. The V gene is TRBV7-2, the J gene TRBJ2-1; TRBD2 matches 9 bases. There are 15 residues in the CDR3. Germline CDR1 SGHTA, CDR2 FQGNSA. Trimming cost V 5 bases and J 0 bases; bases outside gene matches: 2. The CDR3 sequence is CASSPSGASYNEQFF. The CDR3 DNA reads TGTGCCAGCAGCCCTAGCGGGGCCTCCTACAATGAGCAGTTCTTC.

This clonotype turned up a few times. V gene TRBV4-3 combines with J gene TRBJ2-1, with 8 bases fitting TRBD1. This CDR3 comprises 17 residues. Germline lookup yields CDR1 LGHNA and CDR2 YSLEER. J lost 8 bases, V lost 4 bases, and 16 bases had no gene match. CDR3 sequence: CASSLKRGTGPSDEQFF. Here the CDR3 DNA reads TGCGCCAGCAGCCTCAAGCGTGGGACAGGCCCCTCGGATGAGCAGTTCTTC.

This clonotype was counted a few times. The genes are TRBV5-1 and TRBJ2-2; TRBD1 aligns across 7 bases. The germline gives CDR1 SGHRS, CDR2 YFSETQ. Unmatched junction bases numbered 6, after V lost 4 bases and J lost 3 bases. The CDR3 loop spans 15 amino acids. The CDR3 is CASSTDRADTGELFF. CDR3 nucleotides: TGCGCCAGCAGCACCGACAGGGCGGACACCGGGGAGCTGTTTTTT. The variable domain in full, with the rest retrieved from reference TRBV5-1 and TRBJ2-2, is KAGVTQTPRYLIKTRGQQVTLSCSPISGHRSVSWYQQTPGQGLQFLFEYFSETQRNKGNFPGRFSGRQFSNSRSEMNVSTLELGDSALYLCASSTDRADTGELFFGEGSRLTVL.

There are a few counts of this clonotype. This chain links TRBV3-1 with TRBJ2-1; TRBD1 aligns across 7 bases. Germline CDR1 and CDR2: LGHDT and YNNKEL (reference sequence). Losses at the gene ends were 4 bases for V and 1 base for J; bases not matched to a gene: 7. The CDR3 covers 16 residues. CDR3 protein: CASSPPDRVSYNEQFF. The DNA for the CDR3 is TGTGCCAGCAGCCCCCCCGACAGGGTTTCCTACAATGAGCAGTTCTTC.